This T cell receptor (beta chain) was retrieved from a study of OX40 agonist ivuxolimab in advanced cancers. On the study more broadly: It was ivuxolimab, an agonistic anti-OX40 (CD134) antibody, that patients were treated with.

Using immunoSEQ multiplex PCR, the repertoire was profiled, and TCRdb retains in-frame clones only, with some absent. There are about 92,000 clones in the sample; approximately 80% occur only once, and around 5.8% lies in the top ten. The V end lost 7 bases, the J end lost 10 bases, and 25 bases lay between the germline ends. This CDR3 is built from 15 residues. From germline, CDR1 is MDHEN and CDR2 SYDVKM. This clone was detected a few times. The input for sequencing was CD4+ or CD8+ T cells sorted from blood, taken in a trial of the OX40 agonist ivuxolimab. This clonotype originated in an adult with an advanced solid tumor such as melanoma, head and neck, liver or kidney cancer. The V gene is TRBV28, the J gene TRBJ1-1; a possible D gene is TRBD1 (6 bases). The CDR3 bases are TGTGCCAGCAATCAGGGGCGATACTCATCATCTGGAGCTTTCTTT. Protein: CASNQGRYSSSGAFF.